What follows describes a single TCR beta chain. What it binds is unknown. 5' RACE that incorporated UMI labels was used to prepare the TRB cDNA libraries. TCRdb reprocessed the 5' RACE reads and reports one entry per CDR3 protein, with no DNA. This table lists around 150,000 distinct CDR3 sequences. The data derive from a study of CXCR3-negative and CXCR3-positive naive CD8 T cells. This CDR3 region has 17 residues. Broader study findings: Researchers report CXCR3 expression partially decreased after cryopreservation, with fresh PBMCs used in most assays. CXCR3-negative and CXCR3-positive naive cells shared comparable TRBV-TRBJ usage, but memory cells did not. Naive CXCR3-positive cells had TRB CDR3s more hydrophobic than those of CXCR3-negative naive cells.

Every CD8+ T cell subset underwent triplicate sorting at roughly 320,000 cells apiece. Within the CD8+ T cell compartment, naive cells were CD45RO-CCR7+CD27+CD95-. The material sequenced was naive CXCR3+ CD8+ T cells from blood. Specified subset: CD45RO-CCR7+CD27+CD95- naive CD8+ T cells expressing CXCR3 (TNR3+). The V gene is TRBV21-1, the J gene TRBJ1-6; TCRdb selects TRBD1, and the lack of DNA leaves this call unchecked. TRBV21-1 corresponds to a pseudogene. This TCR came from a human donor in good health. Some clones in this sample may be carry-over from other donors' samples. The CDR3 here is CASTPHPRQNWEKPLHF.